This TCR beta chain was recorded in a study of vaccination effects on CD4 cells after COVID-19. Some clones are missing from TCRdb's copy, which holds only in-frame ones; the method was immunoSEQ multiplex PCR. The sample lists tens of thousands of clones, approximately 72% seen once, with around 28% in the top ten. ViraFEST expansion of antigen-specific CD4+ T cells with viral peptide pools preceded sequencing. When less than 13 days of culture had elapsed, CD4+ T cells were isolated. Convalescent patients had PCR-confirmed SARS-CoV-2 infection between March and December 2020. A few million PBMC were seeded per well and grown in the presence of about 9.5 IU/ml IL-2 and around 9 ug/ml peptides. Cultures received IL-2 medium that replaced half the medium on days 3 and 7. A remark on this clone: Its target is unknown.

Germline CDR1 reads LGHNA; CDR2 reads YSLEER. V was pared by 2 bases and J by 7 bases, with 11 bases between. The CDR3 totals 13 residues. The study's findings and limits: After vaccination, at late timepoints, clones induced by infection and by vaccine contracted markedly.

The sequenced sample was CD4+ T cells from PBMCs cultured with a peptide pool, obtained before COVID-19 vaccination. The rearrangement links TRBV4-3 to TRBJ1-2; D ambiguous. This TCR came from a human donor who had a prior SARS-CoV-2 infection. CDR3 amino acids: CASSQNNGPGYTF. In nucleotides, the CDR3 is TGCGCCAGCAGCCAAAACAACGGACCTGGCTACACCTTC.